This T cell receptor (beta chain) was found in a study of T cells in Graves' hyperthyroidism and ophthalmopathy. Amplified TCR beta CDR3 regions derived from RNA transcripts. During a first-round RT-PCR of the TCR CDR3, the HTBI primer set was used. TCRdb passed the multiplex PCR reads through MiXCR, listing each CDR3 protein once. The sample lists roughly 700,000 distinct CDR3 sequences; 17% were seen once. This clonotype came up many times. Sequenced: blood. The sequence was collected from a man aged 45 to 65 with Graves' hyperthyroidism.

The CDR3 sequence is CATTTGTGAHEQYF. The CDR3 DNA reads as TGTGCCACTACAACCGGGACAGGGGCCCACGAGCAGTACTTC. The gene calls are TRBV28 and TRBJ2-7; TRBD1 matches at 10 bases. The V and J ends lost 10 bases and 5 bases, in that order; junction bases with no gene match: 11. The CDR3 loop spans 14 amino acids. Germline lookup yields CDR1 MDHEN and CDR2 SYDVKM.